The 11 T cell receptor beta chains reported below all come from one sample, sequenced in a study of T-cell memory formation after mild COVID-19. TCRdb called the 5' RACE reads again in MiXCR, with one record for every CDR3 protein. Counted here are 350,000 to 450,000 distinct CDR3 sequences, 20% occurring once; the ten biggest clones make up about 8.1%. The specimen was PBMCs or a T cell subset sorted from them (not recorded which). These receptors were taken from an adult woman who had mild COVID-19 (a few samples of this study predate the infection). Cell type and time point are not known.

This clonotype was counted at least ten times. V usage is TRBV30 and J usage is TRBJ1-1; D is unclear. From germline, CDR1 is GTSNPN and CDR2 SVGIG (reference sequence). V was trimmed by 1 base and J by 2 bases, leaving 8 bases between them. CDR3 size: 13 residues. The CDR3 reads CAWSGPGNTEAFF. The CDR3, as DNA: TGTGCCTGGAGTGGACCCGGAAACACTGAAGCTTTCTTT.

This clonotype has at least ten counts. The rearrangement joins TRBV5-1 to TRBJ1-2; 8 bases line up with TRBD1. This CDR3 comprises 15 residues. V shed 4 bases, J shed 4 bases, and the junction held 9 bases outside the gene matches. CDR1 is SGHRS and CDR2 is YFSETQ in the germline V gene. The CDR3 nucleotides are TGCGCCAGCAGCAGAAAATCAGGGGGCGCCTATGGCTACACCTTC. Translated, it gives CASSRKSGGAYGYTF. The whole variable domain, filled in from reference TRBV5-1 and TRBJ1-2, reads KAGVTQTPRYLIKTRGQQVTLSCSPISGHRSVSWYQQTPGQGLQFLFEYFSETQRNKGNFPGRFSGRQFSNSRSEMNVSTLELGDSALYLCASSRKSGGAYGYTFGSGTRLTVV.

V gene TRBV11-3 combines with J gene TRBJ1-1; 7 positions agree with TRBD1. Germline V gives CDR1 SGHNT, CDR2 YENEEA. The J segment lost 1 base and the V segment lost 6 bases, leaving 8 bases of the junction unmatched. This CDR3 contains 15 residues. This CDR3 reads CASSSGQLKNTEAFF. In DNA, the CDR3 is TGTGCCAGCAGTTCGGGACAGCTAAAGAACACTGAAGCTTTCTTT.

This clonotype occurred a few times. The V call is TRBV12-3 or TRBV12-4, the J call TRBJ2-7, with TRBD2 matching over 9 bases. The V segment lost 3 bases and the J segment 7 bases; nucleotides outside the gene matches: 10. This CDR3 spans 15 amino acids. The CDR3 sequence is CASSFGLALGGEQYF. DNA of the CDR3: TGTGCCAGCAGTTTTGGACTAGCGCTAGGGGGAGAGCAGTACTTC.

The chain's CDR3 is CSVATGGSTDTQYF. The CDR3 bases are TGCAGCGTTGCAACGGGAGGGAGCACAGATACGCAGTATTTT. This sequence joins TRBV29-1 and TRBJ2-3; the match to TRBD2 covers 8 bases. The CDR3 totals 14 residues. Germline V lookup: CDR1 SQVTM, CDR2 ANQGSEA. With V trimmed by 4 bases and J by 0 bases, 3 bases remained unmatched.

This clonotype was found a few times. The rearrangement joins TRBV5-1 to TRBJ1-1; D is unresolved. Trimming shortened V by 4 bases and J by 10 bases, and 8 bases separated the two germline ends. The CDR3 is made up of 10 amino acids. The germline gives CDR1 SGHRS, CDR2 YFSETQ. The CDR3 DNA is TGCGCCAGCAGCCGCTCCCTAGCTTTCTTT. As protein: CASSRSLAFF.

The V call is TRBV24-1, the J call TRBJ2-2; the D call may be TRBD1 or TRBD2 (5 bases each). V lost 4 bases to trimming and J lost 0 bases, with 11 bases between them. This CDR3 comprises 16 residues. Per the germline V gene, CDR1 is KGHDR and CDR2 is SFDVKD. The CDR3 coding sequence is TGTGCCACCAGTGACCCGGGACGGACGAACACCGGGGAGCTGTTTTTT. Protein sequence: CATSDPGRTNTGELFF.

The chain links TRBV4-1 to TRBJ1-3, with D uncertain. Germline assignment: CDR1 MGHRA and CDR2 YSYEKL. The CDR3 is made up of 18 amino acids. Between the trimmed V and J ends, which lost 1 base and 4 bases, there was a span of 20 bases. Here the CDR3 DNA reads TGCGCCAGCAGCCAAGTCCCTGACACCATGACGAAGGGAAACACCATATATTTT. This sequence encodes CASSQVPDTMTKGNTIYF.

V and J are TRBV6-1 and TRBJ2-2; no reliable D call. There are 13 residues in the CDR3. The germline V and J ends were trimmed by 5 bases and 8 bases, with 12 bases remaining between them. CDR1 is MNHNS, CDR2 SASEGT, per germline. CDR3 sequence: CASSIPREGELFF. The DNA for the CDR3 is TGTGCCAGCAGTATCCCTAGGGAAGGGGAGCTGTTTTTT.

This chain uses TRBV5-1 with TRBJ2-1; D not resolved. The V gene's germline CDR1 is SGHRS and CDR2 YFSETQ. Deletions cut 0 bases from V and 9 bases from J, with 10 bases between. CDR3 length: 13 amino acids. The CDR3: CASSLDSTAEQFF. The CDR3 DNA reads as TGCGCCAGCAGCTTGGACAGCACGGCTGAGCAGTTCTTC. Based on the CDR3 plus reference TRBV5-1 and TRBJ2-1, the full variable domain is KAGVTQTPRYLIKTRGQQVTLSCSPISGHRSVSWYQQTPGQGLQFLFEYFSETQRNKGNFPGRFSGRQFSNSRSEMNVSTLELGDSALYLCASSLDSTAEQFFGPGTRLTVL.

There are a few counts of this clonotype. This chain connects TRBV9 to TRBJ2-7, with no clear D. The CDR3 covers 11 residues. Germline V gene sequence: CDR1 SGDLS, CDR2 YYNGEE. V was pared by 3 bases and J by 9 bases, with 10 bases between. DNA of the CDR3: TGTGCCAGCAGCGGGAGCCTGGGGCAGTACTTC. Its translation is CASSGSLGQYF.